This T cell receptor (beta chain) appears in the sequencing data of a study of T cell responses to AZD1222 COVID-19 vaccine (dated by TCRdb to the early 2020s). Broadly, across the study: Because spike-specific TCR depth and breadth did not differ between the two schedules, AZD1222 recipients who got a second dose at roughly 4 weeks were pooled with those who got a second dose at roughly 12 weeks. A total of 230 to 250 trial participants underwent TCR sequencing, of whom roughly 210 received two doses of AZD1222 and about 26 received two doses of the MenACWY control vaccine. Enrollment into the trials was organized by age into subgroups of 18-55, 56-69 and 70-plus years, and those subgroups contained 148, 28 and 57 TCR-sequenced participants, respectively. Paper-wide results and their limitations: No day 14 peak-response samples were available, so repertoires were characterized only after the peak T cell response. Conclusions about previously exposed vaccinees are limited because only 5 or 6 AZD1222 recipients were SARS-CoV-2 seropositive at baseline. The 56-69-year group was small, and its depth increase did not reach significance, likely because of low power. Nearly half of unique spike-specific TCRs reportedly recognized epitopes outside regions mutated in the B.1.351 and B.1.1.7 variants. After two AZD1222 doses, both the breadth and the depth of spike-specific TCRs were significantly higher than at day 0 and than in MenACWY recipients. CD4 TCRs associated with the vaccine covered the entire spike protein, and the dominant responses were in regions 160-218 and 743-854. Most participants were white British and females outnumbered males, and the authors suggested that clonal diversity may have been underestimated.

About this clone itself: It lacks a known antigen. There are no base qualities to consult, and no much larger clone falls within one base.

The label giving this sample's time point can be read as: baseline before first vaccination. The vaccinee samples were drawn from two UK trials, COV001 and COV002, one of which was a single-blind randomized controlled phase 2/3 trial testing AZD1222 (ChAdOx1 nCoV-19) in healthy adults. For TCRbeta chain sequencing, PBMC samples from trial participants were taken at day 0 and at day 28 after the second dose. The CDR3 regions of human TCRbeta chains were analyzed by immunosequencing. Under the source paper's analysis protocol: Repertoire TCRs were matched against a reference library of SARS-CoV-2-specific TCRs generated with the MIRA antigen-specificity platform. Breadth meant the fraction of unique TCRs that were SARS-CoV-2-associated, whereas depth meant the fraction of total T cells that were SARS-CoV-2-associated. Using the MIRA data, each spike-specific TCR was mapped to the spike region that the TCR reacts to and placed in a CD4 or CD8 class. Log10-transformed breadth and depth values were compared by one-way ANOVA with Sidak's multiple comparisons tests. Entries here come from immuneACCESS through TCRdb and include only in-frame sequences with V and J called. Some clones fail to appear in such tables; in the studies checked, an unresolved V gene covers under half of the shortfall, and the cause of the remainder is unknown. V, J and clone size were drawn from that table, and D and trimming were deduced from the DNA. This sample is represented by about 96,000 clones; roughly nine tenths of them were singletons. Together, the top ten hold approximately 1.5% of the sample.

Sequencing used peripheral blood, obtained on day 0 of AZD1222 vaccination. This TCR was sampled from an adult in good health.

The CDR3: CSASVGNEKLFF. The DNA is as follows: TGCAGTGCTAGTGTGGGAAATGAAAAACTGTTTTTT. The V and J genes are TRBV20-1 and TRBJ1-4; the D gene identity is not certain. The germline V gene (reference sequence) yields DFQATT for CDR1 and SNEGSKA for CDR2. CDR3 length: 12 amino acids, cysteine to phenylalanine. Only the CDR3 DNA is retained, 36 bases long and in frame from the first base. Trimming takes 3 bases from V and 5 bases from J, and the germline ends sit 7 bases apart.